The source of this TCR beta chain is a study of blood T cells in healthy people across ages. Findings and limits, study-wide: Roughly linearly, TCR beta diversity per million T cells fell as age increased. Higher naive T cell percentage went strongly together with higher TCR beta diversity.

A second about 7 to 11 cycle PCR used barcoded and J-beta primers. TCRdb re-called the 5' RACE reads through MiXCR, storing one row per CDR3 protein. The repertoire includes 550,000 to 600,000 distinct CDR3 sequences, around 50% of them detected once, and roughly 24% sits in the top ten. In regard to this clonotype: No antigen is known for it.

The germline CDR1 and CDR2 sequences are SGHRS and YFSETQ. The CDR3 loop spans 14 amino acids. Trimming cost V 4 bases and J 4 bases; bases outside gene matches: 6. The V call is TRBV5-1, the J call TRBJ2-5, with 8 bases lining up with TRBD1. This receptor was identified in an elderly man in good health. Sequencing was carried out using blood. CDR3 loop: CASSDTQGGETQYF. CDR3 nucleotide sequence: TGCGCCAGCAGCGACACACAGGGGGGAGAGACCCAGTACTTC.